These T cell receptor beta chains were read from a single sample in a study of blood T cell repertoires in COVID-19. The method was immunoSEQ multiplex PCR; TCRdb's version includes in-frame clones alone and lacks a portion of them. The data contain about 260,000 clones, about 89% of them singletons. Input material: peripheral blood. These receptors were collected from a man aged 40-50 years with active or convalescent COVID-19. CDR3s include the opening cysteine and the closing phenylalanine or tryptophan. Each record gives: D gene, J gene, V gene, CDR3 DNA, CDR3 protein. D genes are given only for firm matches.

TRBD1,TRBJ2-5,TRBV7-8,TGTGCCAGCAGCTTAGGGCCCGGACAGGGGGCGAGGGAGACCCAGTACTTC,CASSLGPGQGARETQYF
-,TRBJ2-2,TRBV11-1,TGTGCCAGCAGCTCCCCGGTGGCCGGGGAGCTGTTTTTT,CASSSPVAGELFF
-,TRBJ1-5,TRBV6-1,TGTGCCAGCAGTGAAGAGGATGGGCTACCCCAGCATTTT,CASSEEDGLPQHF
TRBD1,TRBJ1-2,TRBV29-1,TGCAGCTCGGGACAGCTGAACTATGGCTACACCTTC,CSSGQLNYGYTF
-,TRBJ1-1,TRBV18,TGTGCCAGCTCCCAGGGAAAGAACACTGAAGCTTTCTTT,CASSQGKNTEAFF
TRBD1,TRBJ1-5,TRBV14,TGTGCCAGCAGCCAAGAGCCCTGGGGAGGGACAGGGTCTCGCCTTTCCAATCAGCCCCAGCATTTT,CASSQEPWGGTGSRLSNQPQHF
TRBD1,TRBJ2-5,TRBV11-3,TGTGCCAGCAGCCCCCGGGACAGGCAAGAGACCCAGTACTTC,CASSPRDRQETQYF
TRBD1,TRBJ1-2,TRBV5-1,TGCGCCAGCAGCTTGGGGCTCGCAGGGGGCTATGGCTACACCTTC,CASSLGLAGGYGYTF
-,TRBJ1-4,TRBV4-1,TGCGCCAGCAGCCCCCGTGGGGGGGACTATGAAAAACTGTTTTTT,CASSPRGGDYEKLFF
TRBD1,TRBJ1-2,TRBV9,TGTGCCAGCAGCGAGGGGACAGGGGGCGCTTATGGCTACACCTTC,CASSEGTGGAYGYTF
TRBD2,TRBJ2-2,TRBV27,TGTGCCAGCAGTACAAGGACTAGCGGGTCCCTGAACACCGGGGAGCTGTTTTTT,CASSTRTSGSLNTGELFF
-,TRBJ2-1,TRBV7-2,TGTGCCAGCAGCCGAGAGGCGACGTGGGAGCAGTTCTTC,CASSREATWEQFF
-,TRBJ2-1,TRBV19,TGTGCCAGTAGTCAGTTCTCCTACAATGAGCAGTTCTTC,CASSQFSYNEQFF
-,TRBJ2-4,TRBV7-9,TGTGCCAGCGGGAAACTAGCCCGGGAACGGAACATTCAGTACTTC,CASGKLARERNIQYF
-,TRBJ1-3,TRBV10-3,TGTGCCACAGGCAGAGACTCTGGAAACACCATATATTTT,CATGRDSGNTIYF
TRBD2,TRBJ2-7,TRBV12-3/TRBV12-4,TGTGCCAGCAGTCCGGGAGGATCGCACGAGCAGTACTTC,CASSPGGSHEQYF
-,TRBJ2-1,TRBV12-5,TGTGCTAGTGGTTTGTCGCCTTCAACGCGGGAGCAGTTCTTC,CASGLSPSTREQFF
-,TRBJ1-3,TRBV30,TGTGCCTGGACCTCAGGGTTGGGAAACACCATATATTTT,CAWTSGLGNTIYF
-,TRBJ2-7,TRBV5-6,TGTGCCAGCACCCGGACAGCCTACGAGCAGTACTTC,CASTRTAYEQYF
-,TRBJ1-2,TRBV10-3,TGTGCCATCCCAGGGGCCGGGAAGCAGGGCTACACCTTC,CAIPGAGKQGYTF
-,TRBJ2-7,TRBV5-1,TGCGCCAGCAGCTGGGACACCTGGGGCCCCTACGAGCAGTACTTC,CASSWDTWGPYEQYF
TRBD1,TRBJ2-2,TRBV18,TGTGCCAGCTCAGCGACCGGACAGGGGGCCGGGGAGCTGTTTTTT,CASSATGQGAGELFF
TRBD2,TRBJ2-5,TRBV7-3,TGTGCCAGCAGCTCAGCGGGGGGAGAGACCCAGTACTTC,CASSSAGGETQYF
-,TRBJ1-5,TRBV7-2,TGTGCCAGCAGCCCACAGGAGCTTAGCAATCAGCCCCAGCATTTT,CASSPQELSNQPQHF
-,TRBJ1-5,TRBV29-1,TGCAGCGTCGTCGACAGGAACAATCAGCCCCAGCATTTT,CSVVDRNNQPQHF
TRBD2,TRBJ2-3,TRBV7-3,TGTGCCAGCGCGGGGCAGTCTAGCGGGGGCACAGATACGCAGTATTTT,CASAGQSSGGTDTQYF
TRBD2,TRBJ2-3,TRBV9,TGTGCCAGCAGCGTTCTAGCGGGGGAAGATACGCAGTATTTT,CASSVLAGEDTQYF
-,TRBJ1-1,TRBV2,TGTGCCAGCAGCCGGAGGGACACTGAAGCTTTCTTT,CASSRRDTEAFF
-,TRBJ1-3,TRBV9,TGTGCCAGCAGCCCCCGCCGGCAGACAACAACTGGAAACACCATATATTTT,CASSPRRQTTTGNTIYF
TRBD1,TRBJ1-5,TRBV19,TGTGCCAGTAGTTTTCGACAGGGCGATCAGCCCCAGCATTTT,CASSFRQGDQPQHF
TRBD2,TRBJ2-7,TRBV27,TGTGCCAGCAGTTTATACGGGGGGGTCTCCTACGAGCAGTACTTC,CASSLYGGVSYEQYF
-,TRBJ2-7,TRBV24-1,TGTGCCACCAGTGACCCGCGATATGGCATGGGGGGAAGGCTTGCGGACTACGAGCAGTACTTC,CATSDPRYGMGGRLADYEQYF
-,TRBJ1-1,TRBV30,TGTGCCTGGAGTGGAGTCAGTCGAGGGAACACTGAAGCTTTCTTT,CAWSGVSRGNTEAFF
TRBD1,TRBJ2-5,TRBV6-5,TGTGCCAGCAGTTACTCACAGGGGGCGCAGGAGACCCAGTACTTC,CASSYSQGAQETQYF
TRBD2,TRBJ2-2,TRBV3-1/TRBV3-2,TGTGCCAGCAGGACCCTAGCGGGAGTTTCAGGAACCGGGGAGCTGTTTTTT,CASRTLAGVSGTGELFF
-,TRBJ2-1,TRBV11-2,TGTGCCAGCAGCTCCCCGAGGAGAGATGAGCAGTTCTTC,CASSSPRRDEQFF
-,TRBJ1-1,TRBV6-5,TGTGCCAGCAGCCCCCGGGGGACGGACACTGAAGCTTTCTTT,CASSPRGTDTEAFF
-,TRBJ2-1,TRBV7-8,TGTGCCAGCTTCCTCCCCGAGGGAAATGAGCAGTTCTTC,CASFLPEGNEQFF
-,TRBJ1-1,TRBV7-9,TGTGCCAGCAGCTCAACAGGCCGAGGAATGGCGGCTGAAGCTTTCTTT,CASSSTGRGMAAEAFF
TRBD1,TRBJ1-2,TRBV13,TGTGCCAGCAGCTCGGGACAGGGCTACTATGGCTACACCTTC,CASSSGQGYYGYTF
-,TRBJ1-1,TRBV24-1,TGTGCCTCCCGATCCGGGGAGGATACTGAAGCTTTCTTT,CASRSGEDTEAFF
-,TRBJ2-3,TRBV3-1/TRBV3-2,TGTGCCAGCAGCCAATCCAGGGCCACAGATACGCAGTATTTT,CASSQSRATDTQYF
TRBD1,TRBJ2-3,TRBV5-1,TGCGCCAGCAGCAAAGACCCAGGGGGCCCAGATACGCAGTATTTT,CASSKDPGGPDTQYF
-,TRBJ2-7,TRBV5-1,TGCGCCAGCAGCGGCACAGTTAGCTCCTACGAGCAGTACTTC,CASSGTVSSYEQYF
-,TRBJ1-2,TRBV5-4,TGTGCCAGCAGCCAAGACAGCAACTATGGCTACACCTTC,CASSQDSNYGYTF